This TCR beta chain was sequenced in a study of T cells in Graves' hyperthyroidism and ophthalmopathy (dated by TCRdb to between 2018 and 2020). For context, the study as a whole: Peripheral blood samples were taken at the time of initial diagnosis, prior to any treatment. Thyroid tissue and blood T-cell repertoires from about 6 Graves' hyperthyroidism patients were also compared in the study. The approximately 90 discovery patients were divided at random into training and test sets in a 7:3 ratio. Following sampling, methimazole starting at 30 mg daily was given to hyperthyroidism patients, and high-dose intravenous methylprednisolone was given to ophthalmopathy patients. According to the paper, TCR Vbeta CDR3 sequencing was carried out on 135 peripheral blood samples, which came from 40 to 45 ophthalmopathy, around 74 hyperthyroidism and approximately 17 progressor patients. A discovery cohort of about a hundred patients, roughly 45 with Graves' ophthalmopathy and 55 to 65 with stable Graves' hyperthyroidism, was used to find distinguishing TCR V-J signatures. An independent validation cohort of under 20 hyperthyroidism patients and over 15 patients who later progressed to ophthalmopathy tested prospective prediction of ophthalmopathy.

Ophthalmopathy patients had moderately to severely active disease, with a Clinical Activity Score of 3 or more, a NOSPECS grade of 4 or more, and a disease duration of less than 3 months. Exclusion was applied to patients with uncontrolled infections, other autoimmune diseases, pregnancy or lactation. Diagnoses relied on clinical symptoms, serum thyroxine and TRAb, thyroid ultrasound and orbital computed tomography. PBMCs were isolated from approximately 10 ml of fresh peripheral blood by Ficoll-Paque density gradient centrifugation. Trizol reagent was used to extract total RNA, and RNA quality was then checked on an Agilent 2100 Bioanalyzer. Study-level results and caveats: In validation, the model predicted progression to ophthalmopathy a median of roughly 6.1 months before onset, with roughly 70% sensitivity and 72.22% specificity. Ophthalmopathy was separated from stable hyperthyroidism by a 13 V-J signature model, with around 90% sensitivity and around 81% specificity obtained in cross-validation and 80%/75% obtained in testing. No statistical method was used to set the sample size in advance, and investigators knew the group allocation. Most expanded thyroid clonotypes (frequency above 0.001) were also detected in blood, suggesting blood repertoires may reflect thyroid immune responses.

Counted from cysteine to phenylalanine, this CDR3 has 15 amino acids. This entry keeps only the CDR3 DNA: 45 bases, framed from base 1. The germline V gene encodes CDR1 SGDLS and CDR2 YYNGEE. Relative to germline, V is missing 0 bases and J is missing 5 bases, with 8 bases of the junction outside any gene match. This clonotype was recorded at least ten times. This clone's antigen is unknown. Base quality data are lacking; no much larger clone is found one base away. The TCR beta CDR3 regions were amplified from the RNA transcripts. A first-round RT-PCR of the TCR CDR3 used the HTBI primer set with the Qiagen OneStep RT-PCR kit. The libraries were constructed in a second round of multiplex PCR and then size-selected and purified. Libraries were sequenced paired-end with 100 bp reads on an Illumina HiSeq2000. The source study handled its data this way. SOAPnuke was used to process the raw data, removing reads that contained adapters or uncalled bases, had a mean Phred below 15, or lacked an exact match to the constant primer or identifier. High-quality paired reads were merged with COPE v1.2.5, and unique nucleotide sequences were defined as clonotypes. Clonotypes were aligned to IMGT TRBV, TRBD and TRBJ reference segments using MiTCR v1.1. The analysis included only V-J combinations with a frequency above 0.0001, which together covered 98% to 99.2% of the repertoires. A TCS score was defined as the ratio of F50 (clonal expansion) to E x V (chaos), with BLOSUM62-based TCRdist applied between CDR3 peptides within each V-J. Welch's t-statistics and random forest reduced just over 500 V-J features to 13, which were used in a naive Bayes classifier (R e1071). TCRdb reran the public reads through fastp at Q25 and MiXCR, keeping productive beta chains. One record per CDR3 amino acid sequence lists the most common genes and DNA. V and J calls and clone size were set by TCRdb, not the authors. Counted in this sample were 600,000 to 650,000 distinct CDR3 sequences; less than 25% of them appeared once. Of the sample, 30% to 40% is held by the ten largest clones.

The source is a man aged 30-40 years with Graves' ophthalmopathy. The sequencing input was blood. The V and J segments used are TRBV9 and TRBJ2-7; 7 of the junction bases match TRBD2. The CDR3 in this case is CASSVAGRETNEQYF. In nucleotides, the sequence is TGTGCCAGCAGCGTAGCTGGGCGGGAGACCAACGAGCAGTACTTC. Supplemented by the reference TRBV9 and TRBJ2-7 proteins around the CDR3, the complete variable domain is DSGVTQTPKHLITATGQRVTLRCSPRSGDLSVYWYQQSLDQGLQFLIQYYNGEERAKGNILERFSAQQFPDLHSELNLSSLELGDSALYFCASSVAGRETNEQYFGPGTRLTVT.